What follows are 16 T cell receptor beta chains derived from one specimen sequenced in a study of blood T cell repertoires in COVID-19. Using immunoSEQ multiplex PCR, the repertoire was profiled, and TCRdb retains in-frame clones only, with some absent. Of roughly 87,000 clones in the sample, around 88% were seen once. The sequenced sample consisted of peripheral blood. These receptors were obtained from a human donor in a cohort sampled during active COVID-19.

The J gene is TRBJ2-5, the V gene TRBV7-3, with 13 nucleotides matching TRBD2. CDR3 size: 17 residues. The V and J ends lost 4 bases and 1 base, in that order; junction bases with no gene match: 6. Germline V gene lookup returns CDR1 SGHTA and CDR2 FQGTGA. The chain's CDR3 is CASSYRTSGSFQETQYF. In DNA, the CDR3 is TGTGCCAGCAGCTACCGGACTAGCGGGAGTTTCCAAGAGACCCAGTACTTC.

The chain is built from TRBV3-1 (or the pseudogene TRBV3-2) and TRBJ2-5; 7 nucleotides align to TRBD2. V shed 3 bases and J 5 bases; nucleotides not matched to a gene: 6. CDR3 length: 14 amino acids. Germline V gene sequence: CDR1 LGHDT, CDR2 YNNKEL (reference sequence). Here the CDR3 reads CASSHRGGQETQYF. The CDR3 DNA reads TGTGCCAGCAGCCATCGGGGAGGGCAGGAGACCCAGTACTTC.

This chain links TRBV7-9 with TRBJ1-1, with TRBD1 matching 9 bases. This CDR3 contains 15 residues. CDR1 is SEHNR, CDR2 FQNEAQ, per germline (reference sequence). Losses at the gene ends were 5 bases for V and 7 bases for J; bases not matched to a gene: 11. CDR3: CASSTITGGKSEAFF. In DNA, the CDR3 is TGTGCCAGCAGCACAATAACAGGGGGCAAGAGTGAAGCTTTCTTT. The full variable domain, in which reference TRBV7-9 and TRBJ1-1 provide the parts outside the CDR3, is DTGVSQNPRHKITKRGQNVTFRCDPISEHNRLYWYRQTLGQGPEFLTYFQNEAQLEKSRLLSDRFSAERPKGSFSTLEIQRTEQGDSAMYLCASSTITGGKSEAFFGQGTRLTVV.

The J gene is TRBJ2-3, the V gene TRBV7-2; the D gene is possibly TRBD1 (5 bases). CDR1 is SGHTA and CDR2 is FQGNSA in the germline V gene. Deletions cut 1 base from V and 10 bases from J, with 9 bases between. The CDR3 runs to 12 residues. The CDR3 DNA sequence: TGTGCCAGCAGCTTAGGGGGCCAGGCGCAGTATTTT. Translation gives CASSLGGQAQYF.

This chain connects TRBV3-1 (or the pseudogene TRBV3-2) to TRBJ2-1; 14 bases agree with TRBD2. The CDR3 totals 14 residues. Germline trimming cut 5 bases from V and 10 bases from J; bases unmatched to any gene: 4. Per germline, CDR1 LGHDT and CDR2 YNNKEL (reference sequence). This chain's CDR3 is CASSVGLAGVEQFF. In nucleotides, the CDR3 is TGTGCCAGCAGCGTGGGACTAGCGGGGGTAGAGCAGTTCTTC.

The chain uses TRBV6-5 and TRBJ1-2; 10 positions agree with TRBD1. The V gene end was trimmed by 4 bases and the J gene end by 6 bases; junction bases not matched to a gene: 2. CDR3 length equals 13 residues. Germline CDR1 and CDR2: MNHEY and SVGAGI. As DNA, the CDR3 is TGTGCCAGCAGTTGGGACAGGGGCGATGGCTACACCTTC. Translated, it gives CASSWDRGDGYTF.

J is TRBJ2-5 and V is TRBV28; D is perhaps TRBD2 (7 bases). There are 16 residues in the CDR3. Trimming took off 8 bases at V and 5 bases at J, with 24 bases between the two ends. CDR1 MDHEN and CDR2 SYDVKM come from the germline V gene. In DNA form, the CDR3 reads TGTGCCAGCTGGGGGGGGCTAGCGGAGGTCTCGGAGACCCAGTACTTC. Protein sequence: CASWGGLAEVSETQYF.

V usage is TRBV7-2 and J usage is TRBJ2-3; D is ambiguous. CDR3 length: 14 amino acids. Trimming took off 2 bases at V and 0 bases at J, with 6 bases between the two ends. Germline V lookup: CDR1 SGHTA, CDR2 FQGNSA. The CDR3 reads CASSLLSSTDTQYF. In DNA, the CDR3 is TGTGCCAGCAGCTTATTATCTAGCACAGATACGCAGTATTTT.

The chain is built from TRBV29-1 and TRBJ1-1, with 7 bases lining up with TRBD1. V lost 7 bases to trimming and J lost 2 bases; unmatched junction nucleotides: 10. The CDR3 is 14 amino acids. Germline assignment: CDR1 SQVTM and CDR2 ANQGSEA. Written as DNA, the CDR3 is TGCAGCGACACCGGGACAGCAGTTAACACTGAAGCTTTCTTT. This translates into CSDTGTAVNTEAFF.

The rearrangement uses TRBV3-1 (or the pseudogene TRBV3-2) and TRBJ1-5, with D possibly TRBD1 on 6 matching bases. Looked up from germline, CDR1 is LGHDT and CDR2 is YNNKEL (reference sequence). This CDR3 region has 15 residues. V lost 2 bases, J lost 0 bases, and 8 bases lay in between. The CDR3 spells CASSQQGNSNQPQHF. CDR3 sequence (DNA): TGTGCCAGCAGCCAACAGGGGAATAGCAATCAGCCCCAGCATTTT.

CDR3 in DNA: TGTGCCAGCAGGCCCGAGAGGGCCTCTGGCTACACCTTC. Its protein product is CASRPERASGYTF. This sequence joins TRBV12-3 or TRBV12-4 and TRBJ1-2; no firm D call. The CDR3 has 13 amino acids. Trimming removed 6 bases at V and 7 bases at J, with 15 bases between.

The chain uses TRBV4-3 and TRBJ2-7, with no clear D. The germline CDR1 and CDR2 sequences are LGHNA and YSLEER. V lost 0 bases, J lost 4 bases, and 7 bases lay in between. The CDR3 consists of 13 residues. CDR3 nucleotides: TGCGCCAGCAGCCAAGATCTCAGGTACGAGCAGTACTTC. It encodes CASSQDLRYEQYF.

As for this clone: The junction departs from germline at one end; a sequencing error may be responsible. The chain has TRBV7-2 and TRBJ2-7; 12 bases line up with TRBD2. The germline CDR1 and CDR2 sequences are SGHTA and FQGNSA. The length of the CDR3 is 14 residues. For the CDR3, the DNA is TGTGCCAGCAGCCTAGCGGGGGGGCCCTACGAGCAGTACTTC. Translated: CASSLAGGPYEQYF.

Points on this clone: The junction shows a germline mismatch at one end, possibly a read error. The rearrangement links TRBV9 to TRBJ2-3; TRBD1 matches 8 bases. CDR1 is SGDLS, CDR2 YYNGEE, per germline. The CDR3 contains 13 residues. The CDR3: CASSVGAGGGGAF. The CDR3 region has the DNA TGTGCCAGCAGCGTAGGGGCAGGGGGCGGCGGCGCTTTT. Looking up the rest from reference TRBV9 and TRBJ2-3 gives the full variable domain: DSGVTQTPKHLITATGQRVTLRCSPRSGDLSVYWYQQSLDQGLQFLIQYYNGEERAKGNILERFSAQQFPDLHSELNLSSLELGDSALYFCASSVGAGGGGAFGPGTRLTVL.

V and J are TRBV19 and TRBJ1-1, with D possibly being TRBD1 (6 bases). Germline assignment: CDR1 LNHDA and CDR2 SQIVND (reference sequence). The CDR3 contains 13 residues. The germline V and J ends were trimmed by 11 bases and 3 bases, with 16 bases remaining between them. The CDR3 region has the DNA TGTGCCTCCATACCCAGGGGTGACACTGAAGCTTTCTTT. This gives the protein CASIPRGDTEAFF.

The rearrangement joins TRBV10-3 to TRBJ2-1, with D possibly being TRBD2 (5 bases). V gave up 7 bases and J gave up 5 bases, with 6 bases separating them. The CDR3 covers 11 residues. Germline loops: CDR1 ENHRY, CDR2 SYGVKD. The CDR3 reads CAIKRDNEQFF. As DNA, the CDR3 is TGTGCCATCAAGAGGGACAATGAGCAGTTCTTC.